The present T cell receptor beta chain was sequenced within a study of blood T cells in healthy people across ages. The second PCR ran roughly 6 to 12 cycles with a sample-barcoded 5' primer and J-beta primers. Each cDNA molecule carried a tag from a template-switch adaptor that contained 12 random nucleotides. TCRdb independently ran MiXCR on the 5' RACE reads; one entry per CDR3 protein. Of about 1,600,000 distinct CDR3 sequences detected, about 40% appear once; the ten largest clones hold 7% to 9.5%. General study points: In the absence of known donor CMV status, changes in expanded clonotypes were possibly confounded. The study found more naive CD4+ cells and higher diversity in long-lived than aged donors.

Remarks on this clonotype: Antigen specificity is unknown.

Trimming pared 7 bases from V and 6 bases from J, leaving 18 bases between. The CDR3 is made up of 13 amino acids. Per germline, CDR1 SQVTM and CDR2 ANQGSEA. The clonotype was recovered from a woman between 18 and 29 years old in good health. The chain links TRBV29-1 to TRBJ1-1; maybe TRBD1 (5 bases). Material: blood. CDR3 amino acids: CSAAGGGSAEAFF. Written as DNA, the CDR3 is TGCAGCGCTGCTGGTGGGGGATCAGCTGAAGCTTTCTTT.